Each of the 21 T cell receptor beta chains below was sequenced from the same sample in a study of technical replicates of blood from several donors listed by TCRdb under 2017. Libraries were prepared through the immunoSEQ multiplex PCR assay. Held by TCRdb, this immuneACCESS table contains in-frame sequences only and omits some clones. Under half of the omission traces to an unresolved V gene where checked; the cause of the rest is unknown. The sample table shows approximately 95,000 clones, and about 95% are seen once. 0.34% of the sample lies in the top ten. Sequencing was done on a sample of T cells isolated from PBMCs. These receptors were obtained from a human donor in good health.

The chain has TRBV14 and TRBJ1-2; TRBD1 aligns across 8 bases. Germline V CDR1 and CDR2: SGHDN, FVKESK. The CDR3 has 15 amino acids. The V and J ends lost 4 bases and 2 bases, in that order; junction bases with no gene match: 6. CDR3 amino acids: CASSRLGQENYGYTF. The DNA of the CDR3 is TGTGCCAGCAGCCGTTTGGGACAGGAGAACTATGGCTACACCTTC.

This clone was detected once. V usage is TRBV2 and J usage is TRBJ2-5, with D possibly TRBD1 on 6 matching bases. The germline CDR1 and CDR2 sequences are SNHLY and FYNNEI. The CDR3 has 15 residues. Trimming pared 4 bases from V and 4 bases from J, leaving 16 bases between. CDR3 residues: CASSASTGERETQYF. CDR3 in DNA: TGTGCCAGCAGTGCCTCGACAGGAGAAAGAGAGACCCAGTACTTC.

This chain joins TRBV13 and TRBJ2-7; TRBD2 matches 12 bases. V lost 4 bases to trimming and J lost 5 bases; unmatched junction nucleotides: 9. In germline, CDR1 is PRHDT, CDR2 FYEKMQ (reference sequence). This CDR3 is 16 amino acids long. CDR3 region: CASSSKTSGRLNEQYF. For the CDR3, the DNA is TGTGCCAGCAGCTCGAAAACTAGCGGGAGGCTCAACGAGCAGTACTTC.

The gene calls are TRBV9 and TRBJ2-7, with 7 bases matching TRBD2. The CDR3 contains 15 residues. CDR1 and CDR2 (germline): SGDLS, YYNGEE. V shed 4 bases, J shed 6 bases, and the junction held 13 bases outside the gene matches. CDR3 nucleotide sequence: TGTGCCAGCAGCCCATTGGCGCGGGAGTCTGGCGAGCAGTACTTC. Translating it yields CASSPLARESGEQYF.

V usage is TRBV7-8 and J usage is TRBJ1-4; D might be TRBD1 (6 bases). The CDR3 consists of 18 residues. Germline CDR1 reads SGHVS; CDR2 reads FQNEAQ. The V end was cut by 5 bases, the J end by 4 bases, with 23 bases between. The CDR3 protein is CASSLIVSETGRNEKLFF. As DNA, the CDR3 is TGTGCCAGCAGCCTAATCGTTAGCGAGACAGGCCGTAATGAAAAACTGTTTTTT.

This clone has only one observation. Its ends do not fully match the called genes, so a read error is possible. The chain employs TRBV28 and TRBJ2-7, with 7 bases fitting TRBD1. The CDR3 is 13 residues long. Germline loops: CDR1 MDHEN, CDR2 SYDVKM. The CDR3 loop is CASKHQTGVLTTF. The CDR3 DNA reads TGTGCCAGCAAACATCAAACAGGGGTTCTTACTACCTTC.

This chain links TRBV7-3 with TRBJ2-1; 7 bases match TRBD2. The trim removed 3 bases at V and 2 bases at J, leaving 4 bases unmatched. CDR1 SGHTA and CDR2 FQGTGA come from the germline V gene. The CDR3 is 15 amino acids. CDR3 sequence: CASSLPGLTYNEQFF. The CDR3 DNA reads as TGTGCCAGCAGCTTGCCGGGACTAACCTACAATGAGCAGTTCTTC.

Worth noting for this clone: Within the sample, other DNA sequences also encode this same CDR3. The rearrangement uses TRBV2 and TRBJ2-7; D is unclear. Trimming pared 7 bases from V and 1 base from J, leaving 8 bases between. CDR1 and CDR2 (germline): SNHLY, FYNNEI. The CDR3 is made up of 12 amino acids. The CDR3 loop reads CASILGSYEQYF. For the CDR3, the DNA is TGTGCCAGCATCCTAGGTTCCTACGAGCAGTACTTC. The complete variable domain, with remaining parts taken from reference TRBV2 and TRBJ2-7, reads EPEVTQTPSHQVTQMGQEVILRCVPISNHLYFYWYRQILGQKVEFLVSFYNNEISEKSEIFDDQFSVERPDGSNFTLKIRSTKLEDSAMYFCASILGSYEQYFGPGTRLTVT.

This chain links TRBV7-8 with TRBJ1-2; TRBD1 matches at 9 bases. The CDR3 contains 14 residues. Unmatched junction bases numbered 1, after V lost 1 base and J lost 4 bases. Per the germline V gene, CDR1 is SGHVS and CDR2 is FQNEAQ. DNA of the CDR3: TGTGCCAGCAGCTTAGGACAGGGGGGCTATGGCTACACCTTC. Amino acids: CASSLGQGGYGYTF.

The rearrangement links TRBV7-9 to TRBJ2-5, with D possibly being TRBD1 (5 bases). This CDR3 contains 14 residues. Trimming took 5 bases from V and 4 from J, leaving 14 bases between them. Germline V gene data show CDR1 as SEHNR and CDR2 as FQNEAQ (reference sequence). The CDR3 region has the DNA TGTGCCAGCAGCGTCCTCAGGGAAATAGAGACCCAGTACTTC. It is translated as CASSVLREIETQYF.

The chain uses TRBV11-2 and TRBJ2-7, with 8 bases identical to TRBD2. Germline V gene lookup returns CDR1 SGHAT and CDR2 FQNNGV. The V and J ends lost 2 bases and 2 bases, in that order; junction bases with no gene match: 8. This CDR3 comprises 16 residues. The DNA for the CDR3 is TGTGCCAGCAGCTTATTTCAGCGGGAGCTAGCCTACGAGCAGTACTTC. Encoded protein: CASSLFQRELAYEQYF.

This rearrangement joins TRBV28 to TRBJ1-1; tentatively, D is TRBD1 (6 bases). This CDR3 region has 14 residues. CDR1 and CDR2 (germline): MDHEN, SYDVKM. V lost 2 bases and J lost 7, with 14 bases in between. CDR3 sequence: CASSLRRGWGEAFF. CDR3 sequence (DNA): TGTGCCAGCAGTTTACGCAGGGGATGGGGTGAAGCTTTCTTT.

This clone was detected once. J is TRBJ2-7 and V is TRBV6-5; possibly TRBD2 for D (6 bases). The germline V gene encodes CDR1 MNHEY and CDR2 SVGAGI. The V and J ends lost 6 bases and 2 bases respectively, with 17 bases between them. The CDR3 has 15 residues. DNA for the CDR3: TGTGCCAGCAGCACAAACCGGGAGATTCCCTACGAGCAGTACTTC. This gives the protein CASSTNREIPYEQYF.

This CDR3 reads CASSEVVGLHSGYTF. In DNA form, the CDR3 reads TGTGCCAGCAGTGAAGTGGTGGGGCTGCATAGTGGCTACACCTTC. V gene TRBV6-1 combines with J gene TRBJ1-2; D may be TRBD1 (5 bases). V gave up 1 base and J gave up 7 bases, with 16 bases separating them. CDR3 length: 15 residues. Germline values: CDR1 MNHNS, CDR2 SASEGT.

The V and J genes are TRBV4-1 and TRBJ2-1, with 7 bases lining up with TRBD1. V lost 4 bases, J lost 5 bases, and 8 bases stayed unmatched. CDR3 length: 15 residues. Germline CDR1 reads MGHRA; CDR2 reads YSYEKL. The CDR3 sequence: CASSLSRGLNNEQFF. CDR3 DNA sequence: TGCGCCAGCAGCCTATCGAGGGGGCTAAACAATGAGCAGTTCTTC.

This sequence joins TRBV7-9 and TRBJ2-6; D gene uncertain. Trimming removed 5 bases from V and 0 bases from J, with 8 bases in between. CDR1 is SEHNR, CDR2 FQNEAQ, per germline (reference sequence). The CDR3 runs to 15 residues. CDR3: CASSLDISGANVLTF. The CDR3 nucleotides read TGTGCCAGCAGCCTAGACATCTCTGGGGCCAACGTCCTGACTTTC. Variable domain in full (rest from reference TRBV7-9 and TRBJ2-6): DTGVSQNPRHKITKRGQNVTFRCDPISEHNRLYWYRQTLGQGPEFLTYFQNEAQLEKSRLLSDRFSAERPKGSFSTLEIQRTEQGDSAMYLCASSLDISGANVLTFGAGSRLTVL.

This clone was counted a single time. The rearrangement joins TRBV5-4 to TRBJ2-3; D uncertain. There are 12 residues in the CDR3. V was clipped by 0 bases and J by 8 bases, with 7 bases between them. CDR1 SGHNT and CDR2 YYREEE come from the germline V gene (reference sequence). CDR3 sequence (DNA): TGTGCCAGCAGCTTGGGCGGTCCTACGCAGTATTTT. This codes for CASSLGGPTQYF.

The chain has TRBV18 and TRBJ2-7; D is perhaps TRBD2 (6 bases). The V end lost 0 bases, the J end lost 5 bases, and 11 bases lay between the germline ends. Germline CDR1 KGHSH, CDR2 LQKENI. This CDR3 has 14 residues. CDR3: CASSPPGGPHEQYF. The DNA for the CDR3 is TGTGCCAGCTCACCACCGGGGGGTCCCCACGAGCAGTACTTC.

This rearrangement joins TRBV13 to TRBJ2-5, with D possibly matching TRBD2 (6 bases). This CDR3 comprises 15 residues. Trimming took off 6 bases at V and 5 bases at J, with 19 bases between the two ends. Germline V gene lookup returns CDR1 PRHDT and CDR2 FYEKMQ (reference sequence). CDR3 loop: CASSRWGEEMETQYF. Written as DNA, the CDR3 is TGTGCCAGCAGTAGATGGGGGGAGGAGATGGAGACCCAGTACTTC.

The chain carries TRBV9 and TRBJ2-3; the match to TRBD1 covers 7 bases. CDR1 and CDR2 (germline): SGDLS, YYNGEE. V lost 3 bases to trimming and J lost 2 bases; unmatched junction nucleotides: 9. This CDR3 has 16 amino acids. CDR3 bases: TGTGCCAGCAGCGATCCAGGGGGAGAAGACACAGATACGCAGTATTTT. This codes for CASSDPGGEDTDTQYF.

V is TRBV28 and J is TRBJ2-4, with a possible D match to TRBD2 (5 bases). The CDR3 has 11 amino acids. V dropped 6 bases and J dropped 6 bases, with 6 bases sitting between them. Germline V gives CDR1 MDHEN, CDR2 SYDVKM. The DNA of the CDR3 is TGTGCCAGCAGCCGGGGAAACATTCAGTACTTC. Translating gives CASSRGNIQYF.